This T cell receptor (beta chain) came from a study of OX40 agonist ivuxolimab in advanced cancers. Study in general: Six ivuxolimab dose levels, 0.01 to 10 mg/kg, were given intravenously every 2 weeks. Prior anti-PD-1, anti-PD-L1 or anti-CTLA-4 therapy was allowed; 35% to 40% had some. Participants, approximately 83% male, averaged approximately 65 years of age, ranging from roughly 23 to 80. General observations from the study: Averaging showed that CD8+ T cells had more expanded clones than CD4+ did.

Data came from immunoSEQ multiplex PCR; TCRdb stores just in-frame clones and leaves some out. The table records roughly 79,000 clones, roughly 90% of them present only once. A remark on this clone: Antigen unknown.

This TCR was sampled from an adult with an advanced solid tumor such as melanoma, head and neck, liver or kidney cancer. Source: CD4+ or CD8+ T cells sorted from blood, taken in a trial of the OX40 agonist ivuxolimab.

CDR3 protein: CASSPVGGLTEAFF. The CDR3 coding sequence is TGTGCCAGCTCCCCCGTCGGGGGGCTTACTGAAGCTTTCTTT. V is TRBV18 and J is TRBJ1-1, with a tentative D call TRBD1 (6 bases). The V and J ends lost 6 bases and 5 bases respectively, with 16 bases between them. This CDR3 is 14 amino acids long. The germline V gene encodes CDR1 KGHSH and CDR2 LQKENI. Drawing the rest from reference TRBV18 and TRBJ1-1, the complete variable domain is NAGVMQNPRHLVRRRGQEARLRCSPMKGHSHVYWYRQLPEEGLKFMVYLQKENIIDESGMPKERFSAEFPKEGPSILRIQQVVRGDSAAYFCASSPVGGLTEAFFGQGTRLTVV.